These T cell receptor beta chains were read from a single sample in a study of cytomegalovirus exposure and HLA in healthy donors. The protocol was immunoSEQ multiplex PCR, while the TCRdb copy is restricted to in-frame clones and leaves out a portion. The sample has 300,000 to 400,000 clones, about nine tenths seen once. Sequencing input: PBMCs. The origin of the receptors is a woman aged 18 to 35 in good health and CMV-seronegative. Both conserved end residues are part of each CDR3. Each record gives: CDR3 protein, D gene, J gene, V gene. A D gene is named only where the DNA matches it firmly.

CDR3aa: CASSSEEGAGMYEQYF
d_gene: .
j_gene: TRBJ2-7
v_gene: TRBV9

CDR3aa: CASSLVPTSGSTDTQYF
d_gene: TRBD2
j_gene: TRBJ2-3
v_gene: TRBV5-8

CDR3aa: CASPPTSGETDTQYF
d_gene: TRBD2
j_gene: TRBJ2-3
v_gene: TRBV28

CDR3aa: CAWSPGTTTYEQYF
d_gene: TRBD2
j_gene: TRBJ2-7
v_gene: TRBV30

CDR3aa: CASSLTGDLYEQYF
d_gene: TRBD1
j_gene: TRBJ2-7
v_gene: TRBV5-1

CDR3aa: CASSLGLSPTGELFF
d_gene: .
j_gene: TRBJ2-2
v_gene: TRBV7-2

CDR3aa: CASSSHLGATGNQPQHF
d_gene: .
j_gene: TRBJ1-5
v_gene: TRBV27

CDR3aa: CASTRGGENTGELFF
d_gene: TRBD2
j_gene: TRBJ2-2
v_gene: TRBV28

CDR3aa: CASSEEGINARETQYF
d_gene: .
j_gene: TRBJ2-5
v_gene: TRBV25-1

CDR3aa: CSATSGSEAFF
d_gene: .
j_gene: TRBJ1-1
v_gene: TRBV20-1

CDR3aa: CASSLNRGYTF
d_gene: .
j_gene: TRBJ1-2
v_gene: TRBV25-1

CDR3aa: CASSLRRGGTDTQYF
d_gene: TRBD2
j_gene: TRBJ2-3
v_gene: TRBV7-9

CDR3aa: CASSLERGGYNEQFF
d_gene: TRBD2
j_gene: TRBJ2-1
v_gene: TRBV7-9

CDR3aa: CAWSLGTDNEQFF
d_gene: TRBD1
j_gene: TRBJ2-1
v_gene: TRBV30

CDR3aa: CAFLGQGASYEQYF
d_gene: TRBD1
j_gene: TRBJ2-7
v_gene: TRBV30